One T cell receptor (beta chain) is described in this entry. The table came from immunoSEQ multiplex PCR; TCRdb's copy has only in-frame clones and leaves some out. Of 110,000 to 150,000 clones in the sample, 92% are singletons; the top ten hold around 3.8%. Germline values: CDR1 MNHEY, CDR2 SVGAGI. This CDR3 comprises 12 residues. V lost 2 bases and J 5 bases, leaving 5 bases between the germline ends. This entry is derived from a study of T cell responses to AZD1222 COVID-19 vaccine. The chain joins TRBV6-5 to TRBJ2-3; no reliable D call. The receptor was derived from an adult in good health. The sequences come from peripheral blood, collected on day 0 of AZD1222 vaccination. The CDR3, as DNA: TGTGCCAGCAGTTACATGAAAGATACGCAGTATTTT. Protein product: CASSYMKDTQYF.